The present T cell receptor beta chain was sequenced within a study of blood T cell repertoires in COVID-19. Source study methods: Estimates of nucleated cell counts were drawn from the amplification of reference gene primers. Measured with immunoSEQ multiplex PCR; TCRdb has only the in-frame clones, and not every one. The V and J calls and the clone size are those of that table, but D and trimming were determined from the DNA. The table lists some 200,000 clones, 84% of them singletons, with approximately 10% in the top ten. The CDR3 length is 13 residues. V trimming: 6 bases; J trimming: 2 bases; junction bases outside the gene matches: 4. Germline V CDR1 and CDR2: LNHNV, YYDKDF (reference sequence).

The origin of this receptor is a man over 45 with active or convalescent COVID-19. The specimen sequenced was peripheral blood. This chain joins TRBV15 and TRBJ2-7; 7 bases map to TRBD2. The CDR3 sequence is CATSIRGAYEQYF. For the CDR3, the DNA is TGTGCCACCAGTATCCGGGGGGCCTACGAGCAGTACTTC.